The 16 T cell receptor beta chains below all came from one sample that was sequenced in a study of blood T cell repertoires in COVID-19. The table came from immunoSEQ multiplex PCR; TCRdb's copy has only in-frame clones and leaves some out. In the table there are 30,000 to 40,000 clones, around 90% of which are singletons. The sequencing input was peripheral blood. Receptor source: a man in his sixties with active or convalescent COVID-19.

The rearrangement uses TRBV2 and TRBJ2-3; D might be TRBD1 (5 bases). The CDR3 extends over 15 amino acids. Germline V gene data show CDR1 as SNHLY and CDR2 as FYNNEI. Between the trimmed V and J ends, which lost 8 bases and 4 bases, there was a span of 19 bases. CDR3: CASEKGQVTADTQYF. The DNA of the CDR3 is TGTGCCAGCGAGAAAGGACAAGTTACGGCAGATACGCAGTATTTT.

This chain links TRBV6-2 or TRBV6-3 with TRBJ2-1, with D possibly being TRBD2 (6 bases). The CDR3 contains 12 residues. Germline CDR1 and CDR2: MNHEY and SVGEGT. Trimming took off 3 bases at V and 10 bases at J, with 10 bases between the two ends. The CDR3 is CASSYLGGEQFF. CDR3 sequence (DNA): TGTGCCAGCAGTTATCTCGGGGGAGAGCAGTTCTTC.

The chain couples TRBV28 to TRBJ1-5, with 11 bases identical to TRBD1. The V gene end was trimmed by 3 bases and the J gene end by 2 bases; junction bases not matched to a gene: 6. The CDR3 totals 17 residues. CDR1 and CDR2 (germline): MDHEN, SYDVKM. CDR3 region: CASSFPGQGGGNQPQHF. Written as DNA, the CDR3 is TGTGCCAGCAGTTTCCCGGGACAGGGGGGAGGCAATCAGCCCCAGCATTTT.

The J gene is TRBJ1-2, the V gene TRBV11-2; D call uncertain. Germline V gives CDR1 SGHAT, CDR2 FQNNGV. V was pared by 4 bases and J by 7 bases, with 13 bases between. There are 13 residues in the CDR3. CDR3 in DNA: TGTGCCAGCAGCTCGAGGCTAGTCCCTGGCTACACCTTC. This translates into CASSSRLVPGYTF.

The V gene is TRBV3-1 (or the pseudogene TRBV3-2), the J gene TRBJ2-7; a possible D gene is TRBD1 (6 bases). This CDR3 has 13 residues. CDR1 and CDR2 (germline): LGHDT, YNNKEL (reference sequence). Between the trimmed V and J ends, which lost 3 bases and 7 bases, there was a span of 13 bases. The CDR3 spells CASSQGAKVEQYF. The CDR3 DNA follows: TGTGCCAGCAGCCAGGGGGCCAAGGTTGAGCAGTACTTC.

Here the CDR3 DNA reads TGCGCCAGCAGCCGGACAGACCCGTCATTGGAGACCCAGTACTTC. Encoded protein: CASSRTDPSLETQYF. V gene TRBV5-1 combines with J gene TRBJ2-5; TRBD1 might be the D (6 bases). CDR3 size: 15 residues. V was cut by 4 bases and J by 5 bases, with 18 bases left in between. CDR1 is SGHRS and CDR2 is YFSETQ in the germline V gene.

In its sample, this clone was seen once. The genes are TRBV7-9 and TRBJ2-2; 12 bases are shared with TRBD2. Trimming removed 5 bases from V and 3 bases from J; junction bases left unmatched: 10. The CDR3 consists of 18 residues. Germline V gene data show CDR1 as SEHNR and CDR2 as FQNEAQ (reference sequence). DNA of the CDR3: TGTGCCAGCAGCCCGCACGGGGGGACTAGCGGGTACACCGGGGAGCTGTTTTTT. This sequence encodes CASSPHGGTSGYTGELFF.

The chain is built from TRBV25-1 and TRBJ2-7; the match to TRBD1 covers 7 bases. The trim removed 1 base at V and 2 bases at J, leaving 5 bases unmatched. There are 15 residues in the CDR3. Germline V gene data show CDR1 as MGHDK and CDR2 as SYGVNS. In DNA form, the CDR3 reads TGTGCCAGCAGTGAATTAGGGGGCCTAGCCTACGAGCAGTACTTC. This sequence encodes CASSELGGLAYEQYF.

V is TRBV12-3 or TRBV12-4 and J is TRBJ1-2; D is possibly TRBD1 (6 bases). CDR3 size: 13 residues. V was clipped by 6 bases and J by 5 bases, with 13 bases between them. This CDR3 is CASSLQGPYGYTF. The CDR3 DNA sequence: TGTGCCAGCAGCTTACAGGGTCCTTATGGCTACACCTTC.

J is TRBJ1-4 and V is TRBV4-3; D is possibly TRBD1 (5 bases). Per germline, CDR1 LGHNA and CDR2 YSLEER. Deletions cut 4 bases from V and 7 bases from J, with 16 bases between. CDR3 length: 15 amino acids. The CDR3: CASSPTGLTFEKLFF. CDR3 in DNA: TGCGCCAGCAGCCCGACGGGACTGACCTTTGAAAAACTGTTTTTT.

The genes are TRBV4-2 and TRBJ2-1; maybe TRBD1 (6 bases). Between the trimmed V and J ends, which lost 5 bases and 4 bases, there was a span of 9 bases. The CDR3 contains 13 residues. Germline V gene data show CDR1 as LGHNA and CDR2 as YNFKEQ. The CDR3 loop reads CASSLQGYNEQFF. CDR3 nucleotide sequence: TGTGCCAGCAGCTTACAGGGTTACAATGAGCAGTTCTTC.

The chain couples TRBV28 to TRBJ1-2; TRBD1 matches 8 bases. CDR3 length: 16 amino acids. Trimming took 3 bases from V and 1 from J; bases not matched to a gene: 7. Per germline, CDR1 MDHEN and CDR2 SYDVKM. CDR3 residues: CASSLATGQDNYGYTF. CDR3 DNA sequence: TGTGCCAGCAGTTTGGCCACGGGACAGGATAACTATGGCTACACCTTC.

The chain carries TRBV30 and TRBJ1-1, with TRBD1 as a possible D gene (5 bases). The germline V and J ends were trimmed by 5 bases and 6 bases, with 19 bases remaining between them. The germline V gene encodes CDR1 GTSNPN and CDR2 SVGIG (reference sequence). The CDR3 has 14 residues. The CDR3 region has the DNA TGTGCCTGGGACCTCACAGGCCGCCCTCCTGAAGCTTTCTTT. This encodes CAWDLTGRPPEAFF.

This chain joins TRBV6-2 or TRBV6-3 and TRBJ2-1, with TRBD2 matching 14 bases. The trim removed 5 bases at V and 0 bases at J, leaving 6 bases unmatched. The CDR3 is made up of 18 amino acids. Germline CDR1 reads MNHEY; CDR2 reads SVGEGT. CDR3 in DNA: TGTGCCAGCAGTACGACTAGCGGGAGGGCTCTCTCCTACAATGAGCAGTTCTTC. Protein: CASSTTSGRALSYNEQFF.

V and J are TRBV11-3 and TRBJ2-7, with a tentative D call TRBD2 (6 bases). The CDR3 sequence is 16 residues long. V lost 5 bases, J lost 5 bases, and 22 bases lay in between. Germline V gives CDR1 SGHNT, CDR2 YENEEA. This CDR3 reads CASSAFTAAGLDEQYF. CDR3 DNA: TGTGCCAGCAGCGCCTTCACGGCGGCGGGACTCGACGAGCAGTACTTC.

In DNA, the CDR3 is TGTGCCATCGCACAGGGAACAGGCGGAAATGGCTACACCTTC. Translation: CAIAQGTGGNGYTF. The chain is built from TRBV28 and TRBJ1-2; D is perhaps TRBD1 (6 bases). With 10 bases removed from V and 6 bases from J, the gap between germline ends came to 21 bases. This CDR3 spans 14 amino acids. Germline V gene sequence: CDR1 MDHEN, CDR2 SYDVKM.